The 18 T cell receptor beta chains listed next were all sequenced from one sample in a study of radiotherapy plus CTLA-4 blockade in lung cancer. TCRdb keeps only in-frame clones here, not all; method: immunoSEQ multiplex PCR. The sample carries roughly 44,000 clones, around 76% recorded once. The sequenced sample was peripheral blood, obtained from a patient treated with radiotherapy plus ipilimumab. These receptors were obtained from a human donor with non-small cell lung cancer who had stable disease on radiotherapy plus ipilimumab.

The chain employs TRBV7-9 and TRBJ2-7; D is perhaps TRBD1 (6 bases). This CDR3 spans 14 amino acids. With 4 bases removed from V and 5 bases from J, the gap between germline ends came to 15 bases. CDR1 and CDR2 from the germline V gene are SEHNR and FQNEAQ (reference sequence). In DNA form, the CDR3 reads TGTGCCAGCAGCTCCGACAGGACCCTCGACGAGCAGTACTTC. Its protein is CASSSDRTLDEQYF.

This clone showed up many times. The V and J genes are TRBV19 and TRBJ1-2, with TRBD1 identical over 11 bases. The V gene end was trimmed by 8 bases and the J gene end by 1 base; junction bases not matched to a gene: 6. The CDR3 runs to 15 residues. Germline CDR1 and CDR2: LNHDA and SQIVND (reference sequence). CDR3 sequence reads: CASDPGQGVNYGYTF. Here the CDR3 DNA reads TGTGCCAGTGACCCGGGACAGGGGGTTAACTATGGCTACACCTTC.

This clone came up a few times. V and J are TRBV7-2 and TRBJ1-5, with D unclear. The CDR3 spans 14 residues. Germline CDR1 reads SGHTA; CDR2 reads FQGNSA. V lost 2 bases, J lost 3 bases, and 8 bases lay in between. The CDR3 region is CASSLRGNNQPQHF. CDR3 bases: TGTGCCAGCAGCTTAAGAGGTAACAATCAGCCCCAGCATTTT.

The DNA for the CDR3 is TGTGCCAGCAGCCCCCTCGCGGGGGGTTCTTCACCCCTCCACTTT. Translated, it gives CASSPLAGGSSPLHF. The chain has TRBV6-5 and TRBJ1-6; D might be TRBD1 (5 bases). The CDR3 covers 15 residues. Germline values: CDR1 MNHEY, CDR2 SVGAGI. V gave up 6 bases and J gave up 9 bases, with 18 bases separating them.

This chain links TRBV27 with TRBJ2-3, with D possibly TRBD1 on 6 matching bases. V was pared by 6 bases and J by 0 bases, with 13 bases between. The CDR3 extends over 15 amino acids. Germline CDR1 MNHEY, CDR2 SMNVEV (reference sequence). The chain's CDR3 is CASSRTASSTDTQYF. CDR3 in DNA: TGTGCCAGCAGCCGGACAGCCTCTAGCACAGATACGCAGTATTTT.

The chain uses TRBV6-5 and TRBJ1-2; 8 nucleotides agree with TRBD1. J lost 1 base, V lost 6 bases, and 4 bases had no gene match. Per germline, CDR1 MNHEY and CDR2 SVGAGI. This CDR3 region has 14 residues. The CDR3 loop is CASRPRGLNYGYTF. CDR3 in DNA: TGTGCCAGCAGGCCCAGGGGGCTTAACTATGGCTACACCTTC.

V gene TRBV20-1 combines with J gene TRBJ2-1; D remains ambiguous. The V end lost 3 bases, the J end lost 10 bases, and 7 bases lay between the germline ends. This CDR3 is 10 amino acids long. The germline CDR1 and CDR2 sequences are DFQATT and SNEGSKA (reference sequence). The CDR3 bases are TGCAGTGCTAGTATCCCAGAGCAGTTCTTC. This gives the protein CSASIPEQFF.

V and J are TRBV5-1 and TRBJ2-5, with TRBD2 matching over 9 bases. The CDR3 totals 18 residues. Germline-derived CDR1 and CDR2 are SGHRS and YFSETQ. The V and J ends lost 1 base and 2 bases, in that order; junction bases with no gene match: 12. CDR3 sequence: CASSLSGGSGGRQETQYF. In nucleotides, the CDR3 is TGCGCCAGCAGCTTGAGTGGGGGTAGCGGGGGCCGACAAGAGACCCAGTACTTC.

The rearrangement uses TRBV18 and TRBJ1-1; 9 nucleotides match TRBD1. The CDR3 has 19 amino acids. CDR1 and CDR2 from the germline V gene are KGHSH and LQKENI. Trimming at V came to 5 bases and at J to 7 bases, leaving 23 bases not matched to a gene. The CDR3 spells CASSFIPPLPPGQGFEAFF. In nucleotides, the CDR3 is TGTGCCAGCTCATTCATTCCCCCCCTGCCCCCGGGACAGGGATTTGAAGCTTTCTTT. The full variable domain, completed using reference TRBV18 and TRBJ1-1, is NAGVMQNPRHLVRRRGQEARLRCSPMKGHSHVYWYRQLPEEGLKFMVYLQKENIIDESGMPKERFSAEFPKEGPSILRIQQVVRGDSAAYFCASSFIPPLPPGQGFEAFFGQGTRLTVV.

This chain joins TRBV6-6 and TRBJ1-5; 7 bases match TRBD1. V was pared by 10 bases and J by 5 bases, with 5 bases of the junction left unmatched. The CDR3 is made up of 12 amino acids. Per the germline V gene, CDR1 is MNHNY and CDR2 is SVGAGI (reference sequence). CDR3 DNA sequence: TGTGCCACGGGACAGACTTATCAGCCCCAGCATTTT. Translating gives CATGQTYQPQHF.

The chain has TRBV30 and TRBJ1-1; possible D gene TRBD1, 5 bases. The ends were cut back, 0 bases at V and 8 bases at J, with 13 bases in the middle. Germline V gives CDR1 GTSNPN, CDR2 SVGIG (reference sequence). The CDR3 has 13 residues. CDR3 in DNA: TGTGCCTGGAGTGTAGGGACCCTATCGGAAGCTTTCTTT. It translates to CAWSVGTLSEAFF.

The chain recombines TRBV6-5 with TRBJ1-1, with a tentative D call TRBD1 (6 bases). This CDR3 is 13 amino acids long. CDR1 and CDR2 (germline): MNHEY, SVGAGI. V was trimmed by 5 bases and J by 7 bases, leaving 14 bases between them. CDR3 nucleotides: TGTGCCAGCAGTAGGGGGGACCTGTATGAAGCTTTCTTT. Its translation is CASSRGDLYEAFF.

This clone is medium-sized (0.01 to 0.1%) within its sample. The chain employs TRBV29-1 and TRBJ2-7, with TRBD1 identical over 8 bases. The CDR3 runs to 13 residues. Germline V gene data show CDR1 as SQVTM and CDR2 as ANQGSEA. After removal of 6 bases from V and 7 bases from J, the junction contained 11 bases not matched to a gene. The CDR3 here is CSVPGQEPGEQYV. DNA of the CDR3: TGCAGCGTACCGGGACAGGAACCGGGGGAGCAGTACGTC.

This clone showed up just once. The chain has TRBV5-5 and TRBJ2-1; D tentatively fits TRBD1 or TRBD2 (6 bases each). CDR3 size: 17 residues. Germline CDR1 reads SGHKS; CDR2 reads YYEKEE (reference sequence). Trimming left V 4 bases short and J 5 bases short, with 22 bases between. CDR3: CASSLRGGQGSNNEQFF. CDR3 sequence (DNA): TGTGCCAGCAGCCTCCGAGGAGGGCAGGGGAGTAACAATGAGCAGTTCTTC.

The gene calls are TRBV6-5 and TRBJ2-1; no firm D call. The CDR3 is 15 residues long. Deletions cut 6 bases from V and 5 bases from J, with 17 bases between. The germline V gene has CDR1 MNHEY and CDR2 SVGAGI. For the CDR3, the DNA is TGTGCCAGCAGAGACACGGACCGGGCACACAATGAGCAGTTCTTC. Protein product: CASRDTDRAHNEQFF.

The sample holds a few counts of this clone. The rearrangement uses TRBV4-3 and TRBJ2-1, with no clear D. The length of the CDR3 is 11 residues. Between the trimmed V and J ends, which lost 0 bases and 7 bases, there was a span of 1 base. CDR1 and CDR2 (germline): LGHNA, YSLEER. Here the CDR3 reads CASSQENEQFF. CDR3 bases: TGCGCCAGCAGCCAAGAGAATGAGCAGTTCTTC.

This rearrangement joins TRBV2 to TRBJ1-1; D not certain. From germline, CDR1 is SNHLY and CDR2 FYNNEI. The CDR3 is made up of 13 amino acids. V dropped 3 bases and J dropped 4 bases, with 9 bases sitting between them. The CDR3, as DNA: TGTGCCAGCAGTGACCCATTCCTCACTGAAGCTTTCTTT. The encoded protein is CASSDPFLTEAFF.

There are a few counts of this clone. This sequence joins TRBV19 and TRBJ1-2; the D is unclear. Between the trimmed V and J ends, which lost 7 bases and 8 bases, there was a span of 14 bases. CDR1 is LNHDA and CDR2 is SQIVND in the germline V gene (reference sequence). This CDR3 has 12 residues. This CDR3 reads CASIGNRGGYTF. The DNA of the CDR3 is TGTGCCAGTATAGGGAATCGCGGAGGCTACACCTTC.